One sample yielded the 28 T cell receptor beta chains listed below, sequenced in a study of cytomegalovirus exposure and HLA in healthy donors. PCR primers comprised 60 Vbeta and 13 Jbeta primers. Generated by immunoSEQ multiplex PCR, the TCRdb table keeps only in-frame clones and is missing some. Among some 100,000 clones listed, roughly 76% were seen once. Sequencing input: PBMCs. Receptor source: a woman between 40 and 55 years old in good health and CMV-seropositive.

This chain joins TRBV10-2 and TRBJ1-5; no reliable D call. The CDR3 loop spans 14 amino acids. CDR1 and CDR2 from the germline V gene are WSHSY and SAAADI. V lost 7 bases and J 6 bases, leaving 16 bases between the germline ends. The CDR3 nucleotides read TGCGCCAGCACCGGAGGAGGGTTTGGTCAGCCCCAGCATTTT. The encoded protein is CASTGGGFGQPQHF.

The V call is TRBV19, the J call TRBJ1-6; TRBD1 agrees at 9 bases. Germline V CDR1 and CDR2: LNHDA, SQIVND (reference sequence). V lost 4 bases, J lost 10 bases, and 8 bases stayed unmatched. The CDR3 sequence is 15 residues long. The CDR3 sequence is CASSTLTGGKSPLHF. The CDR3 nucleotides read TGTGCCAGTAGTACCTTGACAGGGGGAAAATCACCCCTCCACTTT. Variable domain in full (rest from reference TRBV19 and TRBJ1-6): DGGITQSPKYLFRKEGQNVTLSCEQNLNHDAMYWYRQDPGQGLRLIYYSQIVNDFQKGDIAEGYSVSREKKESFPLTVTSAQKNPTAFYLCASSTLTGGKSPLHFGNGTRLTVT.

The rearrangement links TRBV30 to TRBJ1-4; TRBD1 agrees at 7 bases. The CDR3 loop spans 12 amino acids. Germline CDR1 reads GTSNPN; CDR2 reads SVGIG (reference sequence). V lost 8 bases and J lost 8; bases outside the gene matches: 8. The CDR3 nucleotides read TGTGCCCAGGGACAGTGGTCGGAAAAACTGTTTTTT. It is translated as CAQGQWSEKLFF.

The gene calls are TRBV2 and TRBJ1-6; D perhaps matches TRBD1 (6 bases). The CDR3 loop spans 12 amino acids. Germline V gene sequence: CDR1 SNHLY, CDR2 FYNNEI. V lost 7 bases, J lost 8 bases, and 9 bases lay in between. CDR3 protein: CASNRVDSPLHF. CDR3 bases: TGTGCCAGCAACAGGGTAGATTCACCCCTCCACTTT. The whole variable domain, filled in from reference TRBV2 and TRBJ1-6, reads EPEVTQTPSHQVTQMGQEVILRCVPISNHLYFYWYRQILGQKVEFLVSFYNNEISEKSEIFDDQFSVERPDGSNFTLKIRSTKLEDSAMYFCASNRVDSPLHFGNGTRLTVT.

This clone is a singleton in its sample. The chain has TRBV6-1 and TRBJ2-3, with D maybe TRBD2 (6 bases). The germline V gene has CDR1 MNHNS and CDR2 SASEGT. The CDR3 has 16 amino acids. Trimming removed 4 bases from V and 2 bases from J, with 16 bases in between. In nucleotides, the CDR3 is TGTGCCAGCAGTGCGTACAACCTAGCGAACACAGATACGCAGTATTTT. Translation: CASSAYNLANTDTQYF.

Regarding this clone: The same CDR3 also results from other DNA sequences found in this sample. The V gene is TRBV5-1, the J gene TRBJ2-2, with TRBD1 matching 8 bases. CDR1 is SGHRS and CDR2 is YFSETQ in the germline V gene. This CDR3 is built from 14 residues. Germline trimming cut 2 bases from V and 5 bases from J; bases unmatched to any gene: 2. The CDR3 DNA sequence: TGCGCCAGCAGCTTAACAGGGGGTACCGGGGAGCTGTTTTTT. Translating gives CASSLTGGTGELFF.

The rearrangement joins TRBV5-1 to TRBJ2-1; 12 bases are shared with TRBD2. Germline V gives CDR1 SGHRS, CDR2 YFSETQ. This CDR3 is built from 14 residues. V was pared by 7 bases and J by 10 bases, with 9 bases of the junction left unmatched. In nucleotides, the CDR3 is TGCGCCAGCGCTCTAGCGGGGGGGTACGAAGAGCAGTTCTTC. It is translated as CASALAGGYEEQFF.

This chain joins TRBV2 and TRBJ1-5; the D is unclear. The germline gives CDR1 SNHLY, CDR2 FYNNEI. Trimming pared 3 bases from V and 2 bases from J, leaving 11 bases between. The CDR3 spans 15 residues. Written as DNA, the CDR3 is TGTGCCAGCAGTGAGACATTGGGAGGCAATCAGCCCCAGCATTTT. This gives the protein CASSETLGGNQPQHF.

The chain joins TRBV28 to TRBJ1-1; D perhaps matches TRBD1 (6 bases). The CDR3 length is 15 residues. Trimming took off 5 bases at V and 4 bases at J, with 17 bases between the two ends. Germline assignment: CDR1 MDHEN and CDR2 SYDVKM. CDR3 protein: CASSIQRRGITEAFF. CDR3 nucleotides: TGTGCCAGCAGTATACAACGTAGGGGGATCACTGAAGCTTTCTTT.

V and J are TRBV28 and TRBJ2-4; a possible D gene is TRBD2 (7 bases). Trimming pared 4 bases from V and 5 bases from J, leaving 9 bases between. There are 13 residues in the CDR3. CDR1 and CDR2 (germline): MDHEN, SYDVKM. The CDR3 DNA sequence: TGTGCCAGCAGTTGGGGGGGCGAAAACATTCAGTACTTC. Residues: CASSWGGENIQYF. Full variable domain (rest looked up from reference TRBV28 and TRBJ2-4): DVKVTQSSRYLVKRTGEKVFLECVQDMDHENMFWYRQDPGLGLRLIYFSYDVKMKEKGDIPEGYSVSREKKERFSLILESASTNQTSMYLCASSWGGENIQYFGAGTRLSVL.

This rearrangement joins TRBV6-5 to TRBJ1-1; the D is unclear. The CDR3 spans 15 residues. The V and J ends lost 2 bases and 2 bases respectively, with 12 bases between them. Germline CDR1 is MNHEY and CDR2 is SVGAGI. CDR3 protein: CASSYVTVLNTEAFF. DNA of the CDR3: TGTGCCAGCAGTTACGTTACGGTTCTAAACACTGAAGCTTTCTTT.

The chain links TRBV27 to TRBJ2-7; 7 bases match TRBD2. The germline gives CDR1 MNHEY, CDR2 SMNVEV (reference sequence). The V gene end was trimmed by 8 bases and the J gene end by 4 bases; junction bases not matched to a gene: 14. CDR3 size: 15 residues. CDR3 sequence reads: CASRRGGGVDYEQYF. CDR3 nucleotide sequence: TGTGCCAGCCGCCGGGGTGGGGGGGTAGATTACGAGCAGTACTTC.

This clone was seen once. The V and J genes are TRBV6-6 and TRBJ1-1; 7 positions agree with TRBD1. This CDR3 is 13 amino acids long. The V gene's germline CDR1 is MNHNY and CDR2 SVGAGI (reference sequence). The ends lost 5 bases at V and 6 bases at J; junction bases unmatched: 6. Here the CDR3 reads CASSIFGTAEAFF. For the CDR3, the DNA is TGTGCCAGCAGTATATTCGGGACAGCTGAAGCTTTCTTT.

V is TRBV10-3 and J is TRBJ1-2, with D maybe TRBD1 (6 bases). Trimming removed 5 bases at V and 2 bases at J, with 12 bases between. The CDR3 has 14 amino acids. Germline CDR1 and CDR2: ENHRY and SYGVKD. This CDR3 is CAISPAQGNYGYTF. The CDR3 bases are TGTGCCATCAGTCCCGCGCAGGGGAACTATGGCTACACCTTC.

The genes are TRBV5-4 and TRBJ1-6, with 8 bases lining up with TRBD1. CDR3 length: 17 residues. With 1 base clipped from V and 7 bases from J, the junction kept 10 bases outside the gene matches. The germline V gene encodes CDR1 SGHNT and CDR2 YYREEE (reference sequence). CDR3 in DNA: TGTGCCAGCAGCTTGCTACTGACAGGGGTCATAAATTCACCCCTCCACTTT. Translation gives CASSLLLTGVINSPLHF.

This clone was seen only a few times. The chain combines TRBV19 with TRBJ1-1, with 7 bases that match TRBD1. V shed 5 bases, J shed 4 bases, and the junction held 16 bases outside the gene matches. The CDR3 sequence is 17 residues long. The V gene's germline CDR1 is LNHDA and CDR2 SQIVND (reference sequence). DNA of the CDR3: TGTGCCAGTAGTGAGGATGGCAGGGGGGCCCTTCGCACTGAAGCTTTCTTT. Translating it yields CASSEDGRGALRTEAFF. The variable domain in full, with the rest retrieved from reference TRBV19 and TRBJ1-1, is DGGITQSPKYLFRKEGQNVTLSCEQNLNHDAMYWYRQDPGQGLRLIYYSQIVNDFQKGDIAEGYSVSREKKESFPLTVTSAQKNPTAFYLCASSEDGRGALRTEAFFGQGTRLTVV.

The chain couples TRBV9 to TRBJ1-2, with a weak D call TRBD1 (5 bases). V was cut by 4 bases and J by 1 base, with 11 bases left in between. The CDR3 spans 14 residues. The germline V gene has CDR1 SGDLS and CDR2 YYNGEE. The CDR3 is CASSSGGDNYGYTF. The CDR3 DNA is TGTGCCAGCAGCTCCGGGGGGGATAACTATGGCTACACCTTC.

The CDR3 DNA reads TGTGCCTGGACAAGACCGGGACACCTTTCCTCCTATGGCTACACCTTC. This sequence encodes CAWTRPGHLSSYGYTF. This chain links TRBV30 with TRBJ1-2, with TRBD1 as a possible D gene (6 bases). CDR3 size: 16 residues. Germline assignment: CDR1 GTSNPN and CDR2 SVGIG (reference sequence). Trimming left V 4 bases short and J 4 bases short, with 22 bases between.

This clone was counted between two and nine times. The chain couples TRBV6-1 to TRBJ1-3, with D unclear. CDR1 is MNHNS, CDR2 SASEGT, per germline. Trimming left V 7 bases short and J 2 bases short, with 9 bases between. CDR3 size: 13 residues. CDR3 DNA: TGTGCCAGCACCCCGACAACTGGAAACACCATATATTTT. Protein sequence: CASTPTTGNTIYF.

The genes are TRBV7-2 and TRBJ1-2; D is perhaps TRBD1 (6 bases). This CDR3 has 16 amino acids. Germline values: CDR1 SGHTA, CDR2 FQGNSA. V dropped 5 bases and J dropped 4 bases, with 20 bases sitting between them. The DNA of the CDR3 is TGTGCCAGCAGCCAGACAGTCGGACAGTCTAGCTATGGCTACACCTTC. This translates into CASSQTVGQSSYGYTF.

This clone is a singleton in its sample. CDR3 DNA sequence: TGTGCCAGCAGTGAATCGATTAGCGGATACAATGAGCAGTTCTTC. Translation gives CASSESISGYNEQFF. The chain combines TRBV25-1 with TRBJ2-1, with D maybe TRBD2 (6 bases). Trimming shortened V by 1 base and J by 4 bases, and 11 bases separated the two germline ends. The germline V gene has CDR1 MGHDK and CDR2 SYGVNS. This CDR3 has 15 amino acids.

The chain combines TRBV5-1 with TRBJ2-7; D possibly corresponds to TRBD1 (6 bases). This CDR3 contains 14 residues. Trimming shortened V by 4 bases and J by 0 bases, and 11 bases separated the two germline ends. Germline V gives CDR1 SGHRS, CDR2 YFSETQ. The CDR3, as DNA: TGCGCCAGCAGCCGACAGGCTAACTCCTACGAGCAGTACTTC. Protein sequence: CASSRQANSYEQYF.

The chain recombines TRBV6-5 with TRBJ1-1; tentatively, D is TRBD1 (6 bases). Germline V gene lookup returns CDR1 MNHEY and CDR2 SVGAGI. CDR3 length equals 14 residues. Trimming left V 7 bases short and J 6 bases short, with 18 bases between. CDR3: CASTYSYREAEAFF. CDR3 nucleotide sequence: TGTGCCAGCACCTATTCCTACAGGGAAGCTGAAGCTTTCTTT.

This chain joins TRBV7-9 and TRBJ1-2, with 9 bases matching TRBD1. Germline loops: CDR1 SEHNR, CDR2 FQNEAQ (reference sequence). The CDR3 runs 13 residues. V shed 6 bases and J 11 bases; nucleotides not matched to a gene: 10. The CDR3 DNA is TGTGCCAGCAGAGTGGGACAGGGAGTGAGGTACACCTTC. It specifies CASRVGQGVRYTF.

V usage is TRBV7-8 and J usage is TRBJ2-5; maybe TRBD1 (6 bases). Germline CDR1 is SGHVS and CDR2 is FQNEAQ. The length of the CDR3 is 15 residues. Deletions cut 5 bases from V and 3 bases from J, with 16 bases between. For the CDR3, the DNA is TGTGCCAGCAGCGGATTTATACAGGGTAAAGAGACCCAGTACTTC. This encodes CASSGFIQGKETQYF.

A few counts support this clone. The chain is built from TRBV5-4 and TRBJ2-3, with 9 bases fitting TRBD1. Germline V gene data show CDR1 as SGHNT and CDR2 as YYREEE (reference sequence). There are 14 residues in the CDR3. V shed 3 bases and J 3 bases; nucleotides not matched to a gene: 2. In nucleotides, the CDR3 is TGTGCCAGCAGCTGGGACAGGGCGACAGATACGCAGTATTTT. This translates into CASSWDRATDTQYF.

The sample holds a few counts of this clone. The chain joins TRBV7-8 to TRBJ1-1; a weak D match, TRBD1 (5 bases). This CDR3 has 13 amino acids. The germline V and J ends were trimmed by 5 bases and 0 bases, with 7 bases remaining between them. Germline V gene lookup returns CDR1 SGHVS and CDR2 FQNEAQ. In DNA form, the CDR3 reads TGTGCCAGCAGCAGGGACTTGAACACTGAAGCTTTCTTT. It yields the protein CASSRDLNTEAFF.

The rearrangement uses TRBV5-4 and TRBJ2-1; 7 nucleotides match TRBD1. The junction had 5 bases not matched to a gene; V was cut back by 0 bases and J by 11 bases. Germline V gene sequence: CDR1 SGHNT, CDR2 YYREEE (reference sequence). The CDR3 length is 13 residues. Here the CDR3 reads CASSLGGGPKQFF. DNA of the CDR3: TGTGCCAGCAGCTTGGGAGGGGGCCCCAAGCAGTTCTTC.